The 22 T cell receptor beta chains below were found in one sample sequenced in a study of memory CD4+ T cells and cytomegalovirus serostatus. Single viable CD3+CD4+CD8-CD45RO+ cells were sorted as the memory CD4+ T cells. The protocol was immunoSEQ multiplex PCR, while the TCRdb copy is restricted to in-frame clones and leaves out a portion. This table holds some 52,000 clones, 80% found once. The sequencing input was memory CD4+ T cells from blood. All receptors come from an adult in good health and CMV-seropositive.

The J gene is TRBJ2-3, the V gene TRBV6-6; D is unresolved. Germline V gene sequence: CDR1 MNHNY, CDR2 SVGAGI (reference sequence). Trimming pared 8 bases from V and 11 bases from J, leaving 14 bases between. The CDR3 sequence is 11 residues long. Here the CDR3 reads CASVKQNEQYF. The CDR3 DNA is TGTGCCAGCGTAAAACAAAACGAGCAGTATTTT.

The J gene is TRBJ1-5, the V gene TRBV4-3; D is unresolved. Trimming shortened V by 0 bases and J by 0 bases, and 9 bases separated the two germline ends. Germline V lookup: CDR1 LGHNA, CDR2 YSLEER. CDR3 size: 16 residues. CDR3 residues: CASSQDLGNSNQPQHF. CDR3 sequence (DNA): TGCGCCAGCAGCCAAGATCTAGGAAATAGCAATCAGCCCCAGCATTTT.

The J gene is TRBJ1-1, the V gene TRBV7-9; 9 positions match TRBD1. The CDR3 runs 15 residues. J lost 1 base, V lost 5 bases, and 5 bases had no gene match. Germline assignment: CDR1 SEHNR and CDR2 FQNEAQ (reference sequence). CDR3 sequence: CASSPGTGRNTEAFF. The CDR3 nucleotides read TGTGCCAGCAGCCCCGGGACAGGGAGGAACACTGAAGCTTTCTTT.

This chain connects TRBV5-1 to TRBJ2-5; D gene ambiguous. The CDR3 is 11 residues long. Between the trimmed V and J ends, which lost 4 bases and 7 bases, there was a span of 8 bases. Germline V CDR1 and CDR2: SGHRS, YFSETQ. CDR3 coding DNA: TGCGCCAGCAGCCTCTTGGGGACCCAGTACTTC. Amino acid sequence: CASSLLGTQYF.

The chain couples TRBV27 to TRBJ2-1; the match to TRBD2 covers 13 bases. This CDR3 comprises 13 residues. V lost 5 bases to trimming and J lost 10 bases; unmatched junction nucleotides: 2. Per the germline V gene, CDR1 is MNHEY and CDR2 is SMNVEV (reference sequence). CDR3 bases: TGTGCCAGCAGTATGGGACTAGCGGGGGAGCAGTTCTTC. Amino acids: CASSMGLAGEQFF.

This clone was observed a few times. The rearrangement joins TRBV6-5 to TRBJ2-6; D gene uncertain. With 10 bases removed from V and 4 bases from J, the gap between germline ends came to 11 bases. The CDR3 consists of 13 residues. Germline CDR1 is MNHEY and CDR2 is SVGAGI. The CDR3 DNA reads TGTGCCACCAGGCTTTCCGGGGCCAACGTCCTGACTTTC. Its protein product is CATRLSGANVLTF.

This sequence joins TRBV5-1 and TRBJ2-3, with TRBD2 matching over 10 bases. There are 19 residues in the CDR3. Germline V CDR1 and CDR2: SGHRS, YFSETQ. J was trimmed by 6 bases and V by 3 bases; bases with no gene match: 19. CDR3 loop: CASSSGGSGGTSNRDTQYF. The CDR3 DNA reads TGCGCCAGCAGCTCCGGGGGTAGCGGGGGGACCTCGAATCGGGATACGCAGTATTTT.

Concerning this clone: At the DNA level, this CDR3 is encoded by other sequences in the same sample as well. This chain connects TRBV5-4 to TRBJ1-2; D possibly corresponds to TRBD1 (6 bases). Trimming took 10 bases from V and 8 from J, leaving 21 bases between them. CDR1 and CDR2 (germline): SGHNT, YYREEE (reference sequence). This CDR3 spans 13 amino acids. The CDR3 region is CAVEWMGAKGYTF. The CDR3 DNA reads as TGTGCCGTCGAGTGGATGGGGGCAAAAGGCTACACCTTC.

V gene TRBV9 combines with J gene TRBJ2-4; 12 bases are shared with TRBD1. The CDR3 is 18 amino acids. V gave up 0 bases and J gave up 6 bases; unmatched junction bases: 10. Germline V gives CDR1 SGDLS, CDR2 YYNGEE. CDR3 coding DNA: TGTGCCAGCAGCGTAGAGGGACAGGGGGCGGCGGAAATAAACATTCAGTACTTC. Translated, it gives CASSVEGQGAAEINIQYF.

V is TRBV19 and J is TRBJ2-7; 9 positions agree with TRBD1. J lost 5 bases, V lost 0 bases, and 8 bases had no gene match. Per germline, CDR1 LNHDA and CDR2 SQIVND (reference sequence). CDR3 size: 16 residues. CDR3 DNA: TGTGCCAGTAGTATAGATGGAAGGACAGGGGACGACGAGCAGTACTTC. Translation: CASSIDGRTGDDEQYF.

The CDR3 reads CASSFGPNTEAFF. The CDR3 DNA reads as TGTGCCAGCAGCTTTGGTCCGAACACTGAAGCTTTCTTT. The rearrangement links TRBV11-2 to TRBJ1-1; no firm D call. Trimming removed 3 bases from V and 1 base from J, with 6 bases in between. The CDR3 length is 13 residues. Germline lookup yields CDR1 SGHAT and CDR2 FQNNGV.

A few counts support this clone. The chain uses TRBV7-2 and TRBJ1-1, with D hard to call. The CDR3 spans 16 residues. Germline CDR1 is SGHTA and CDR2 is FQGNSA. Deletions cut 5 bases from V and 0 bases from J, with 16 bases between. The CDR3 sequence: CASSPTRRSLNTEAFF. For the CDR3, the DNA is TGTGCCAGCAGCCCTACCAGGCGTTCGCTGAACACTGAAGCTTTCTTT.

The chain has TRBV7-2 and TRBJ2-5; tentative D call: TRBD1 (5 bases). The ends were cut back, 2 bases at V and 5 bases at J, with 9 bases in the middle. This CDR3 is 13 amino acids long. CDR1 SGHTA and CDR2 FQGNSA come from the germline V gene. CDR3 nucleotide sequence: TGTGCCAGCAGCTTACAGGGATTCGAGACCCAGTACTTC. This codes for CASSLQGFETQYF.

This rearrangement joins TRBV9 to TRBJ2-5, with 12 nucleotides matching TRBD2. Germline V lookup: CDR1 SGDLS, CDR2 YYNGEE. J lost 4 bases, V lost 4 bases, and 11 bases had no gene match. The CDR3 contains 17 residues. As DNA, the CDR3 is TGTGCCAGCAGCTACTTACCTAGCGGGGGGGCCGTAGAGACCCAGTACTTC. This sequence encodes CASSYLPSGGAVETQYF.

The genes are TRBV7-3 and TRBJ1-1; D might be TRBD1 (5 bases). Germline assignment: CDR1 SGHTA and CDR2 FQGTGA. The V end was cut by 1 base, the J end by 11 bases, with 29 bases between. The length of the CDR3 is 18 residues. The CDR3 bases are TGTGCCAGCAGCTTAATGGATCCGGGGCGGGGAAAACCGTTAGGCGCTTTCTTT. It yields the protein CASSLMDPGRGKPLGAFF.

This clone showed up just a few times. The V gene is TRBV30, the J gene TRBJ1-5; D gene ambiguous. The V end lost 5 bases, the J end lost 0 bases, and 11 bases lay between the germline ends. The CDR3 totals 14 residues. CDR1 and CDR2 (germline): GTSNPN, SVGIG (reference sequence). CDR3 protein: CAWREGFSNQPQHF. In DNA, the CDR3 is TGTGCCTGGCGAGAGGGATTTAGCAATCAGCCCCAGCATTTT.

The chain has TRBV5-1 and TRBJ1-2, with D hard to call. Germline CDR1 SGHRS, CDR2 YFSETQ. Trimming took off 5 bases at V and 0 bases at J, with 17 bases between the two ends. This CDR3 has 16 residues. The DNA for the CDR3 is TGCGCCAGCAGTCCGAGACCTGACGGAACTAACTATGGCTACACCTTC. It codes for CASSPRPDGTNYGYTF.

In this sample, this clone turned up once. The rearrangement uses TRBV4-3 and TRBJ1-2; tentatively, D is TRBD1 (6 bases). This CDR3 has 15 amino acids. The V end was cut by 0 bases, the J end by 2 bases, with 10 bases between. Germline lookup yields CDR1 LGHNA and CDR2 YSLEER. The CDR3 loop is CASSQDGTNNYGYTF. The CDR3 nucleotides read TGCGCCAGCAGCCAAGACGGGACAAACAACTATGGCTACACCTTC.

The chain carries TRBV7-6 and TRBJ1-3; no clear D gene. Germline V gives CDR1 SGHVS, CDR2 FNYEAQ. Deletions cut 6 bases from V and 4 bases from J, with 16 bases between. There are 15 residues in the CDR3. The CDR3 nucleotides are TGTGCCAGCAGTACCACCGTCGGGCCCGGAAACACCATATATTTT. This encodes CASSTTVGPGNTIYF.

The rearrangement uses TRBV30 and TRBJ1-2, with TRBD1 as a possible D gene (5 bases). Germline V gene lookup returns CDR1 GTSNPN and CDR2 SVGIG (reference sequence). Trimming shortened V by 1 base and J by 0 bases, and 12 bases separated the two germline ends. This CDR3 contains 15 residues. The CDR3 DNA follows: TGTGCCTGGAGTGCTACAGGAGTAGCTAACTATGGCTACACCTTC. It is translated as CAWSATGVANYGYTF.

V gene TRBV6-6 combines with J gene TRBJ1-5, with 7 nucleotides matching TRBD1. Germline values: CDR1 MNHNY, CDR2 SVGAGI (reference sequence). The CDR3 is made up of 10 amino acids. The CDR3 bases are TGTGCAGGGGGCCATCAGCCCCAGCATTTT. This encodes CAGGHQPQHF.

This chain connects TRBV29-1 to TRBJ1-1; TRBD1 matches 8 bases. The CDR3 is 16 amino acids. In germline, CDR1 is SQVTM, CDR2 ANQGSEA. The trim removed 4 bases at V and 0 bases at J, leaving 10 bases unmatched. The CDR3 sequence is CSVGGGQALMNTEAFF. The CDR3 bases are TGCAGCGTTGGGGGGGGACAGGCGCTCATGAACACTGAAGCTTTCTTT.